This TCR beta chain originates from a study of vaccination effects on CD4 cells after COVID-19. Study context: Either the mRNA-1273 or the BNT162b2 vaccine was given to participants as two doses. Findings and limits, study-wide: Sampling in the study covered few convalescent patients and included no early post-infection timepoints.

The CDR3 has 17 amino acids. In germline, CDR1 is SGHNT, CDR2 YYREEE (reference sequence). V was clipped by 2 bases and J by 2 bases, with 17 bases between them. Sequencing was preceded by expansion of antigen-specific CD4+ T cells with viral peptide pools in the ViraFEST assay. A 10-day culture period preceded the isolation of CD4+ T cells. Vaccine recipients had no previous SARS-CoV-2 infection; their nucleocapsid antibodies were negative. PBMC were cultured at a few million per well with 9 to 10 IU/ml IL-2 and 9.5 to 10 ug/ml peptides. Repertoires were generated with immunoSEQ multiplex PCR, while TCRdb's copy carries only in-frame clones and drops some. The repertoire holds 20,000 to 25,000 clones, with 75% as singletons. As regards this clone: Its antigen is undetermined.

Sequenced here: CD4+ T cells from PBMCs cultured with HCoV-NL63 spike peptides, sampled before COVID-19 vaccination. The clonotype was recovered from a human donor who received a COVID-19 vaccine. The V call is TRBV5-4, the J call TRBJ2-4; D may be TRBD1 or TRBD2 (5 bases each). In DNA form, the CDR3 reads TGTGCCAGCAGCTTTTTAGAGAACGGGGCCACCAAAAACATTCAGTACTTC. This translates into CASSFLENGATKNIQYF.